This T cell receptor beta chain was documented in a study of blood T cell repertoires in COVID-19. Study-level information: Spain, Italy and the United States supplied samples that represented acute and convalescent COVID-19. Nucleic acid was either cDNA or gDNA, and it came from T cells, B-cell-depleted T cells, or PBMCs.

The germline gives CDR1 MNHEY, CDR2 SVGAGI. The CDR3 is made up of 13 amino acids. V was clipped by 4 bases and J by 10 bases, with 11 bases between them. In the authors' methods: Reference gene primer amplification yielded estimated nucleated cell counts. Produced via immunoSEQ multiplex PCR; TCRdb's table is partial and in-frame only. That table supplies the V and J calls and clone size; D and trimming were determined from the DNA. Here the sample spans 40,000 or so clones, 70% to 90% being singletons. The J gene is TRBJ1-6, the V gene TRBV6-5, with D perhaps TRBD1 (5 bases). Sequencing input: peripheral blood. The receptor comes from a human donor in a cohort sampled during active COVID-19. This chain's CDR3 is CASSSGVRSPLHF. The CDR3 nucleotides are TGTGCCAGCAGTTCGGGGGTACGCTCACCCCTCCACTTT.